This is a list of T cell receptor beta chains from one sample in a study of OX40 agonist ivuxolimab in advanced cancers. Profiling relied on immunoSEQ multiplex PCR, and the TCRdb table lists in-frame clones only, not all of them. The repertoire includes about 94,000 clones, around 87% of them detected once, and 0.31% sits in the top ten. The sequencing here drew on CD4+ or CD8+ T cells sorted from blood, taken in a trial of the OX40 agonist ivuxolimab. These receptors were taken from an adult with an advanced solid tumor such as melanoma, head and neck, liver or kidney cancer. Each CDR3 is given with its conserved first and last residue. D genes are given only for firm matches. A clone size is listed for some rows: how often the clone was seen (once, few, many), or a class if it is expanded.

length,size,V,J,D,CDR3
18,-,TRBV1,TRBJ2-1,-,CTSSQGWSSGMHWNEQFF
14,-,TRBV5-1,TRBJ1-2,-,CASSLEVAGYGYTF
15,-,TRBV5-1,TRBJ1-2,-,CASSLGGTPVGGYTF
15,few,TRBV27,TRBJ2-3,TRBD1,CASSERQGATDTQYF
16,-,TRBV5-1,TRBJ2-5,-,CASSSDASGGRGTQYF
14,once,TRBV5-1,TRBJ2-2,TRBD1,CASSLRTGAGELFF
14,few,TRBV5-1,TRBJ2-4,-,CASSLGESKNIQYF
13,-,TRBV7-3,TRBJ2-7,-,CASSAGASYEQYF
14,-,TRBV6-1,TRBJ1-1,TRBD1,CASSEDGTASEAFF
17,-,TRBV4-1,TRBJ1-6,TRBD1,CASSQDQGASYNSPLHF
14,-,TRBV6-1,TRBJ2-7,TRBD1,CASSGNRGSYEQYF
14,-,TRBV12-5,TRBJ2-3,-,CASGLGDGADTQYF
13,few,TRBV7-7,TRBJ2-5,-,CASSLGLEETQYF
13,-,TRBV18,TRBJ2-1,-,CASSPQGYNEQFF
13,-,TRBV6-6,TRBJ1-6,-,CASSYALGSPLHF
16,once,TRBV5-1,TRBJ2-5,TRBD2,CASSPTSGGRGETQYF